Listed here is a single TCR beta chain. What antigen it recognizes has not been identified. The sample holds no much larger clone one base away, and base qualities are not on file. Ficoll-Paque density gradient centrifugation was the method used to isolate PBMCs. The sample was run on an Illumina NovaSeq 6000. TCRalpha and TCRbeta cDNA libraries were constructed by 5'RACE with constant-segment primers, with sample barcodes and unique molecular identifiers being introduced. Trizol reagent was used to extract RNA from every sample. Amplification of the libraries took two PCR steps, and the second step added a second sample barcode plus Illumina TruSeq adapters. Sequencing of libraries was performed on an Illumina NovaSeq with 2 x 150 bp paired-end reads. In the source study's methods: The reads were demultiplexed and collapsed into UMI-guided consensus sequences using migec v1.2.7. Using mixcr v2.1.11, UMI consensuses were aligned to TRA and TRB V and J templates and then assembled into clonotypes. A clonotype was counted as expanded or contracted only when both edgeR and NoisET called the clonotype significant, with the noise models trained on biological replicates. edgeR calls used a false discovery rate-adjusted p below 0.01 and a log2 fold-change threshold of 1. As an exploratory analysis of dynamics, max-normalized trajectories of the 1000 most abundant clonotypes were examined by PCA with hierarchical clustering. The CD4 or CD8 phenotype of responding clones was assigned using the separately sequenced CD4+ and CD8+ repertoires. Starting from the raw public reads, TCRdb applied fastp trimming at Q25, assembled clones with MiXCR and retained in-frame beta chains. Rows with one shared CDR3 protein collapse into an entry with the most common genes and DNA. TCRdb, not the original authors, processed these V and J calls. The sample has around 420,000 distinct CDR3 sequences on record, 20% to 25% of them singletons. The top ten clones comprise 8.8% of the sample.

These data are taken from a study of T-cell memory formation after mild COVID-19 (dated by TCRdb to about 2021). Notes on the research overall: TCR sequence clusters from the two donors were largely donor specific. Longitudinal TCRalpha and TCRbeta repertoire sequencing tracked T-cell clones expanding and contracting after mild COVID-19 in two donors. Two young, previously healthy adult volunteers, one female and one male, were included in the cohort. General study outcomes and caveats: Contracting CD4+ clones appeared mostly in the CM and EM memory subsets, whereas CD8+ clones were enriched in EMRA. Some responding clones were detected in pre-infection memory, suggesting pre-existing cross-reactive memory T cells joined the SARS-CoV-2 response. Balanced CD4/CD8 phenotypes were observed for clones contracting from day 15 to 85, whereas a bias towards CD4+ was observed for a second wave of clones expanding from day 15 to 37. Only a couple of mild cases were covered by the study, and larger cohorts that include severe cases with pre-infection samples were considered necessary. SARS-CoV-2 specificity of the second-wave clones peaking on day 37 was not confirmed.

Specimen: PBMCs or a T cell subset sorted from them (not recorded which). The clonotype originates from an adult woman who had mild COVID-19 (a few samples of this study predate the infection). The sample titles of this study are shuffled in the database, so cell type and time point are left out; the donor was told from shared clones.

The CDR3 in this case is CASRPGAGANEKLFF. At the DNA level, the sequence is TGTGCCAGCAGACCAGGGGCGGGAGCTAATGAAAAACTGTTTTTT. The chain couples TRBV27 to TRBJ1-4; TRBD1 is perhaps the D gene, given 6 matching bases. The CDR3 runs 15 residues from the cysteine to the phenylalanine. The read is trimmed to its CDR3 DNA, 45 bases read in frame from base 1. V is cut by 6 bases and J by 3 bases, and the space between the germline ends is 14 bases. The germline V gene (reference sequence) sets CDR1 to MNHEY and CDR2 to SMNVEV. The full variable domain, completed from the reference TRBV27 and TRBJ1-4 proteins outside the CDR3, reads EAQVTQNPRYLITVTGKKLTVTCSQNMNHEYMSWYRQDPGLGLRQIYYSMNVEVTDKGDVPEGYKVSRKEKRNFPLILESPSPNQTSLYFCASRPGAGANEKLFFGSGTQLSVL.